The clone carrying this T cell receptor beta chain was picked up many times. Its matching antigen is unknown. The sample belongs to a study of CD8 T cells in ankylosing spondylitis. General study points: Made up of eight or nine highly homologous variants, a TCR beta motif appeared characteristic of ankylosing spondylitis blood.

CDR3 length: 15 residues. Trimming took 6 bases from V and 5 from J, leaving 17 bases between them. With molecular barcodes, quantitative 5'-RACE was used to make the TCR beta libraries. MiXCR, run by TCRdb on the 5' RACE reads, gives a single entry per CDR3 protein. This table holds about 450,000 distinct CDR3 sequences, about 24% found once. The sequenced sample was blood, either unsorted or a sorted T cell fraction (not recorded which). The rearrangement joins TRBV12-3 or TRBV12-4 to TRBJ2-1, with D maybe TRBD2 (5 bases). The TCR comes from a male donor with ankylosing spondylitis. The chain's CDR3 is CASSHRVEAHNEQFF. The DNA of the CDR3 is TGTGCCAGCAGCCATAGGGTGGAGGCCCACAATGAGCAGTTCTTC.